The 10 T cell receptor beta chains below were found in one sample sequenced in a study of T cell responses to AZD1222 COVID-19 vaccine listed by TCRdb under 2021. The library was made by the immunoSEQ multiplex PCR assay. What TCRdb holds here is the immuneACCESS table cut down to in-frame rearrangements. Part of the clones is not present; checked against another copy, under half of the missing clones reflect an unresolved V gene, and the others are unexplained. In this sample the table shows roughly 120,000 clones, approximately 89% of which occur a single time. The leading ten clones occupy 3.5% to 5% of the sample. This specimen's time point label, per the study, means: about 28 days (+/-7) after the second vaccine dose. The material was peripheral blood, obtained 28 days after the second AZD1222 dose. These receptors all stem from an adult who received the AZD1222 COVID-19 vaccine.

V is TRBV5-6 and J is TRBJ1-1, with TRBD1 matching 7 bases. The CDR3 length is 14 residues. The V segment lost 7 bases and the J segment 6 bases; nucleotides outside the gene matches: 12. CDR1 is SGHDT and CDR2 is YYEEEE in the germline V gene. This chain's CDR3 is CASGGGSIGAEAFF. DNA for the CDR3: TGTGCCAGCGGAGGGGGCTCCATAGGAGCTGAAGCTTTCTTT.

The chain combines TRBV11-3 with TRBJ2-3, with TRBD2 as a possible D gene (6 bases). The V end lost 4 bases, the J end lost 5 bases, and 13 bases lay between the germline ends. The CDR3 spans 14 residues. Germline-derived CDR1 and CDR2 are SGHNT and YENEEA. The CDR3 coding sequence is TGTGCCAGCAGCTCGGGACCCGGGGGAGATACGCAGTATTTT. Translation: CASSSGPGGDTQYF.

J is TRBJ1-1 and V is TRBV6-6; D unresolved. Germline V gene sequence: CDR1 MNHNY, CDR2 SVGAGI (reference sequence). Deletions cut 5 bases from V and 1 base from J, with 5 bases between. The CDR3 extends over 12 amino acids. CDR3 sequence reads: CASSTQNTEAFF. The CDR3, as DNA: TGTGCCAGCAGTACACAGAACACTGAAGCTTTCTTT.

This sequence joins TRBV19 and TRBJ1-6; D is uncertain. Trimming pared 5 bases from V and 5 bases from J, leaving 4 bases between. The CDR3 is made up of 12 amino acids. The V gene's germline CDR1 is LNHDA and CDR2 SQIVND (reference sequence). CDR3 sequence (DNA): TGTGCCAGTAGTTTCAATAATTCACCCCTCCACTTT. Translated: CASSFNNSPLHF.

The J gene is TRBJ1-3, the V gene TRBV5-5; D not resolved. The CDR3 spans 15 residues. The V and J ends lost 0 bases and 8 bases respectively, with 15 bases between them. From germline, CDR1 is SGHKS and CDR2 YYEKEE (reference sequence). CDR3 protein: CASSLVPGWVDTIYF. The CDR3 bases are TGTGCCAGCAGCTTGGTCCCAGGCTGGGTAGACACCATATATTTT.

This CDR3 is CAWRAQTQGGYTF. The DNA for the CDR3 is TGTGCCTGGAGAGCTCAGACCCAGGGTGGCTACACCTTC. The V and J genes are TRBV30 and TRBJ1-2, with D maybe TRBD1 (5 bases). Germline CDR1 and CDR2: GTSNPN and SVGIG (reference sequence). The CDR3 extends over 13 amino acids. V lost 3 bases, J lost 7 bases, and 15 bases lay in between.

In nucleotides, the CDR3 is TGTGCCAGCTCAGCCGACAGAAGCTATGGCTACACCTTC. It yields the protein CASSADRSYGYTF. V and J are TRBV18 and TRBJ1-2; weak D call: TRBD1 (5 bases). The length of the CDR3 is 13 residues. Germline loops: CDR1 KGHSH, CDR2 LQKENI. The V end lost 5 bases, the J end lost 4 bases, and 11 bases lay between the germline ends.

The chain joins TRBV7-8 to TRBJ1-3; no reliable D call. CDR1 and CDR2 (germline): SGHVS, FQNEAQ. Trimming removed 0 bases at V and 4 bases at J, with 10 bases between. This CDR3 is built from 15 residues. CDR3 bases: TGTGCCAGCAGCTTAGCCGTTCAGGCGGGAAACACCATATATTTT. Translated: CASSLAVQAGNTIYF.

Here the CDR3 reads CATSDPRGGANVLTF. CDR3 DNA: TGTGCCACCAGTGACCCCCGAGGGGGGGCCAACGTCCTGACTTTC. V usage is TRBV24-1 and J usage is TRBJ2-6; TRBD2 is a possible D gene (5 bases). CDR1 is KGHDR, CDR2 SFDVKD, per germline. Trimming removed 4 bases from V and 4 bases from J, with 10 bases in between. The length of the CDR3 is 15 residues.

The chain has TRBV13 and TRBJ2-3, with TRBD2 matching 12 bases. The CDR3 loop spans 17 amino acids. The germline CDR1 and CDR2 sequences are PRHDT and FYEKMQ (reference sequence). After removal of 5 bases from V and 6 bases from J, the junction contained 12 bases not matched to a gene. The CDR3 bases are TGTGCCAGCAGCCCTCGAAAAACTAGCGGGGGGATCGATACGCAGTATTTT. Its protein product is CASSPRKTSGGIDTQYF.